The 17 T cell receptor beta chains in this list originate from one sample, sequenced in a study of cytomegalovirus exposure and HLA in healthy donors. Both 60 Vbeta primers and 13 Jbeta primers went into the PCR. Sequencing was performed with immunoSEQ multiplex PCR; in TCRdb, only in-frame clones are kept and a portion is missing. The sample consists of approximately 160,000 clones, roughly 75% of them appearing once. Sequencing was done on a sample of PBMCs. Receptors originate from a male donor in good health and CMV-seronegative.

This clone occurred once. The rearrangement links TRBV5-1 to TRBJ2-7; 9 nucleotides line up with TRBD1. Germline V gene data show CDR1 as SGHRS and CDR2 as YFSETQ. This CDR3 is built from 16 residues. V shed 3 bases and J 0 bases; nucleotides not matched to a gene: 7. This chain's CDR3 is CASSSHDRGYSYEQYF. The CDR3, as DNA: TGCGCCAGCAGCTCCCACGACAGGGGGTACTCCTACGAGCAGTACTTC.

CDR3 protein: CASTHKGRYEQFF. The CDR3 nucleotides are TGTGCCAGCACCCACAAGGGGCGGTATGAGCAGTTCTTC. The chain employs TRBV7-2 and TRBJ2-1; the D gene is possibly TRBD1 (5 bases). V gave up 7 bases and J gave up 8 bases, with 15 bases separating them. Germline CDR1 is SGHTA and CDR2 is FQGNSA. The CDR3 totals 13 residues.

This chain connects TRBV2 to TRBJ2-4; the D is unclear. The germline V gene has CDR1 SNHLY and CDR2 FYNNEI. The CDR3 has 12 residues. The germline V and J ends were trimmed by 4 bases and 3 bases, with 4 bases remaining between them. CDR3 residues: CASSAGKNIQYF. CDR3 DNA: TGTGCCAGCAGTGCCGGCAAAAACATTCAGTACTTC. Full variable domain (outside the CDR3, taken from reference TRBV2 and TRBJ2-4): EPEVTQTPSHQVTQMGQEVILRCVPISNHLYFYWYRQILGQKVEFLVSFYNNEISEKSEIFDDQFSVERPDGSNFTLKIRSTKLEDSAMYFCASSAGKNIQYFGAGTRLSVL.

The rearrangement links TRBV30 to TRBJ2-7; no firm D call. V was pared by 2 bases and J by 8 bases, with 16 bases between. The germline V gene encodes CDR1 GTSNPN and CDR2 SVGIG (reference sequence). The CDR3 contains 13 residues. The CDR3 coding sequence is TGTGCCTGGAGTAGGAGCACCCCTACGAAGCAGTACTTC. It codes for CAWSRSTPTKQYF.

The chain uses TRBV5-4 and TRBJ2-1; D is possibly TRBD1 (6 bases). V was cut by 7 bases and J by 8 bases, with 22 bases left in between. Germline assignment: CDR1 SGHNT and CDR2 YYREEE (reference sequence). The CDR3 spans 15 residues. CDR3 sequence: CASAPRTVSGDEQFF. For the CDR3, the DNA is TGTGCCAGCGCCCCGAGGACAGTTTCAGGGGATGAGCAGTTCTTC.

DNA for the CDR3: TGTGCCAGCAGCCAAGATTTGGTCAGGGCAGATACGCAGTATTTT. Translated: CASSQDLVRADTQYF. The chain uses TRBV14 and TRBJ2-3, with D perhaps matching TRBD1 (5 bases). Trimming pared 0 bases from V and 4 bases from J, leaving 11 bases between. This CDR3 is 15 amino acids long. Germline CDR1 SGHDN, CDR2 FVKESK.

The table lists this clone with a few counts. V is TRBV18 and J is TRBJ2-4; 13 bases are shared with TRBD2. The length of the CDR3 is 17 residues. J lost 1 base, V lost 0 bases, and 0 bases had no gene match. Per germline, CDR1 KGHSH and CDR2 LQKENI. As DNA, the CDR3 is TGTGCCAGCTCACCACCGGGACTAGCGGGGGCCAAAAACATTCAGTACTTC. Translated: CASSPPGLAGAKNIQYF.

This rearrangement joins TRBV6-1 to TRBJ2-1, with unresolved D. The CDR3 runs 13 residues. Germline lookup yields CDR1 MNHNS and CDR2 SASEGT. The V end was cut by 5 bases, the J end by 8 bases, with 13 bases between. Written as DNA, the CDR3 is TGTGCCAGCAGTTCTCCGTACTCTGATGAGCAGTTCTTC. It encodes CASSSPYSDEQFF.

V and J are TRBV6-4 and TRBJ2-3; maybe TRBD2 (6 bases). CDR3 length: 15 amino acids. Germline CDR1 MRHNA, CDR2 SNTAGT. Trimming took off 2 bases at V and 6 bases at J, with 15 bases between the two ends. The CDR3: CASSDDPGGVDTQYF. CDR3 bases: TGTGCCAGCAGTGACGACCCCGGAGGGGTGGATACGCAGTATTTT.

The chain carries TRBV7-9 and TRBJ1-2, with a weak D call TRBD1 (5 bases). This CDR3 is built from 15 residues. The V gene's germline CDR1 is SEHNR and CDR2 FQNEAQ (reference sequence). V was shortened by 7 bases and J by 5 bases, with 20 bases between the two germline ends. CDR3 protein: CASIEPQSGNYGYTF. In nucleotides, the CDR3 is TGTGCCAGCATCGAACCACAATCAGGGAATTATGGCTACACCTTC. Full variable domain (remainder filled in from reference TRBV7-9 and TRBJ1-2): DTGVSQNPRHKITKRGQNVTFRCDPISEHNRLYWYRQTLGQGPEFLTYFQNEAQLEKSRLLSDRFSAERPKGSFSTLEIQRTEQGDSAMYLCASIEPQSGNYGYTFGSGTRLTVV.

The V and J genes are TRBV28 and TRBJ2-6; D is perhaps TRBD1 (6 bases). Germline loops: CDR1 MDHEN, CDR2 SYDVKM. V was trimmed by 6 bases and J by 0 bases, leaving 15 bases between them. The CDR3 spans 17 residues. CDR3 in amino acids: CASSQGSSSSGANVLTF. DNA for the CDR3: TGTGCCAGCAGCCAGGGGTCATCTAGCTCTGGGGCCAACGTCCTGACTTTC.

The sample holds a few counts of this clone. The rearrangement links TRBV10-3 to TRBJ2-1; 10 positions agree with TRBD1. The CDR3 loop spans 14 amino acids. Per the germline V gene, CDR1 is ENHRY and CDR2 is SYGVKD. V lost 8 bases to trimming and J lost 9 bases; unmatched junction nucleotides: 10. CDR3 loop: CAISRDRGMGEQFF. Here the CDR3 DNA reads TGTGCCATCTCAAGGGACAGGGGCATGGGTGAGCAGTTCTTC.

This chain connects TRBV5-5 to TRBJ2-5, with TRBD1 matching over 8 bases. This CDR3 contains 17 residues. The J segment lost 1 base and the V segment lost 4 bases, leaving 12 bases of the junction unmatched. The germline gives CDR1 SGHKS, CDR2 YYEKEE (reference sequence). CDR3 region: CASSRGTGPNRQETQYF. CDR3 nucleotide sequence: TGTGCCAGCAGCCGAGGGACAGGACCCAACCGCCAAGAGACCCAGTACTTC.

In its sample, this clone was seen once. The chain recombines TRBV6-5 with TRBJ2-3; 7 nucleotides match TRBD2. V dropped 4 bases and J dropped 3; count of bases not matched to a gene: 4. This CDR3 comprises 14 residues. Germline values: CDR1 MNHEY, CDR2 SVGAGI. CDR3 sequence: CASSSTSSTDTQYF. CDR3 DNA: TGTGCCAGCAGTTCGACTAGCTCGACAGATACGCAGTATTTT.

This chain links TRBV2 with TRBJ2-7, with 7 bases aligning to TRBD1. The CDR3 runs to 15 residues. With V trimmed by 5 bases and J by 2 bases, 9 bases remained unmatched. The germline gives CDR1 SNHLY, CDR2 FYNNEI. The CDR3: CASSLLTGAAYEQYF. The CDR3, as DNA: TGTGCCAGCAGTCTTCTAACAGGGGCCGCCTACGAGCAGTACTTC. The whole variable domain, filled in from reference TRBV2 and TRBJ2-7, reads EPEVTQTPSHQVTQMGQEVILRCVPISNHLYFYWYRQILGQKVEFLVSFYNNEISEKSEIFDDQFSVERPDGSNFTLKIRSTKLEDSAMYFCASSLLTGAAYEQYFGPGTRLTVT.

This rearrangement joins TRBV7-3 to TRBJ2-2; TRBD2 might be the D (6 bases). CDR1 is SGHTA and CDR2 is FQGTGA in the germline V gene. The V gene lost 5 bases and the J gene lost 2 bases, with 15 bases spanning the gap. The CDR3 has 16 amino acids. CDR3 in amino acids: CASSEYGTLNTGELFF. As DNA, the CDR3 is TGTGCCAGCAGCGAATACGGGACTCTTAACACCGGGGAGCTGTTTTTT.

The genes are TRBV6-5 and TRBJ1-3, with D maybe TRBD1 (6 bases). CDR1 and CDR2 from the germline V gene are MNHEY and SVGAGI. The CDR3 contains 13 residues. Deletions cut 6 bases from V and 2 bases from J, with 8 bases between. The CDR3 loop is CASRRQAGNTIYF. The CDR3 nucleotides read TGTGCCAGCAGGAGACAGGCTGGAAACACCATATATTTT.